This paragraph reports one T cell receptor beta chain. Its antigen is undetermined. This specimen comes from a study of cytomegalovirus exposure and HLA in healthy donors. In germline, CDR1 is LNHDA, CDR2 SQIVND (reference sequence). V gave up 5 bases and J gave up 8 bases; unmatched junction bases: 13. CDR3 length: 15 amino acids. PCR primers comprised 60 Vbeta and 13 Jbeta primers. Here immunoSEQ multiplex PCR was the method, and the copy in TCRdb shows in-frame clones only, minus some. Among some 150,000 clones, roughly 85% were seen once, and the ten largest hold 1.5%. Donors in the study were healthy people who gave bone marrow. General study points: Presence/absence results assume similar sequencing depth per donor, which may not hold. When analyzed later, the rates of TCR association showed variation by HLA locus, with DRB1 the most and HLA-C the fewest.

The sequence was obtained from a male donor in good health and CMV-seronegative. The specimen was PBMCs. The rearrangement links TRBV19 to TRBJ2-3, with TRBD2 matching 7 bases. The DNA for the CDR3 is TGTGCCAGTAGTCCATCGCTAGCGGCCCTACCTACGCAGTATTTT. This sequence encodes CASSPSLAALPTQYF.